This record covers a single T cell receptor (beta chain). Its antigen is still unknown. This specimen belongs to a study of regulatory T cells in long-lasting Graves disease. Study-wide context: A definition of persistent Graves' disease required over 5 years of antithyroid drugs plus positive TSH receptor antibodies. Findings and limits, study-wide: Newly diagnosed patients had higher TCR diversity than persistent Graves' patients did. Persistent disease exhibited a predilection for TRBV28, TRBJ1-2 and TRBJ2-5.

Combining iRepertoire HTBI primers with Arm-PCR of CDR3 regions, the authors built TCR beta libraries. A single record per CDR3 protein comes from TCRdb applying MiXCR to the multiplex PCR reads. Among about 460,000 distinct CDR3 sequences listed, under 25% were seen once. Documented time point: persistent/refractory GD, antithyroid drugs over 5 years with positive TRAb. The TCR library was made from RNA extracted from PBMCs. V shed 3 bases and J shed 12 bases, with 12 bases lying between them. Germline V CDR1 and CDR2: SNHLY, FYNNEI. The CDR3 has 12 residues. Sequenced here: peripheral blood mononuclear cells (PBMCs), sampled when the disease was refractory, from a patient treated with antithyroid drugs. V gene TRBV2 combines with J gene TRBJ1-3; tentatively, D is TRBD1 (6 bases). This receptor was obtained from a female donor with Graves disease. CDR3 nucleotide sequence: TGTGCCAGCAGTGACAGGGGTGACATCATATATTTT. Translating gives CASSDRGDIIYF.